This T cell receptor (beta chain) stems from a study of CD8 T cells in Susac syndrome. About 0.45 to 1 ug RNA was reverse transcribed with random hexamers. Amplification of TCR beta CDR3 by immunoSEQ multiplex PCR spanned 54 Vbeta and 13 Jbeta. TCRdb reprocessed the immunoSEQ multiplex PCR reads via MiXCR and lists one record per CDR3 protein. The table shows roughly 130,000 distinct CDR3 sequences, with 90% to 95% occurring only once. Germline CDR1 reads MRHNA; CDR2 reads SNTAGT. V shed 7 bases and J shed 4 bases, with 7 bases lying between them. There are 11 residues in the CDR3. TCR beta sequencing covered blood CD8+ and CD4+ T cells. It was negative isolation that provided the CD8+ and CD4+ T cells, whereas TEMRA cells were enriched by FACS.

The chain recombines TRBV6-4 with TRBJ1-2; D gene ambiguous. The TCR comes from a human donor in good health. Sequenced: CD4+ T cells from PBMCs. CDR3 DNA sequence: TGTGCCAGCAAGGGTTCCTATGGCTACACCTTC. It codes for CASKGSYGYTF.